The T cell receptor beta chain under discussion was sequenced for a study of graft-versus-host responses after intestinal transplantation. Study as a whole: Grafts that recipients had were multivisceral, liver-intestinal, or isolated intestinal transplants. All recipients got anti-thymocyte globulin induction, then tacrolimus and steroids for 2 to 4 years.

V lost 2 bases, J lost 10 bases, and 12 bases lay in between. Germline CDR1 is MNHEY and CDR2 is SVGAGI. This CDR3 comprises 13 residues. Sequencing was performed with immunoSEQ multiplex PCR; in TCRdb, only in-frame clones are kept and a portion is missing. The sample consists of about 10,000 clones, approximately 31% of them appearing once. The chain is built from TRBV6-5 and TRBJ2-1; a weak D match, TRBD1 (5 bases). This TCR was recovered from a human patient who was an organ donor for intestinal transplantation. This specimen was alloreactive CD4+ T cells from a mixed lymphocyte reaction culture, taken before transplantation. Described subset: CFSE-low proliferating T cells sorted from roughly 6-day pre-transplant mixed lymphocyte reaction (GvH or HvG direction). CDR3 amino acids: CASSYREKGEQFF. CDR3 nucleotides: TGTGCCAGCAGTTACAGGGAAAAGGGGGAGCAGTTCTTC.